The T cell receptor beta chain under discussion was sequenced for a study of T cell repertoires in cytomegalovirus infection. In this sample, this clonotype turned up many times. Its cognate antigen is unknown. From the reads, TCRdb called clonotypes with MiXCR, one entry per CDR3 protein. The data contain 450,000 to 600,000 distinct CDR3 sequences, under 45% of them singletons. The germline V gene has CDR1 SGHTA and CDR2 FQGNSA. The length of the CDR3 is 15 residues. The germline V and J ends were trimmed by 1 base and 4 bases, with 11 bases remaining between them. The sequenced sample was cultured PBMCs, obtained from culture after CMV antigen stimulation. This sequence originates from a human donor in good health (CMV status not recorded). Some clones in this sample may be carry-over from other donors' samples. V is TRBV7-2 and J is TRBJ2-1; D ambiguous. The CDR3 coding sequence is TGTGCCAGCAGCTTAGTCCGCGGCCTGTACAATGAGCAGTTCTTC. Residues: CASSLVRGLYNEQFF.